The 26 T cell receptor beta chains presented below share a single source sample, sequenced in a study of post-analysis software for immune sequencing data. Unique molecular identifiers were present in the TCR beta cDNA libraries. Via MiXCR, TCRdb re-called the PCR reads, giving one row per CDR3 protein. The sample consists of 740,000 or so distinct CDR3 sequences, 53% of them appearing once. Antigens of these TCRs are unknown. Overall study findings and caveats: Among five TRBV segments more frequent in patients than controls were TRBV5-6, TRBV5-1 and TRBV20-1.

The material sequenced was blood. All receptors derive from a girl under 18 with multiple sclerosis.

This chain uses TRBV2 with TRBJ2-3; D gene unclear. Germline V gives CDR1 SNHLY, CDR2 FYNNEI. The CDR3 totals 15 residues. V shed 11 bases and J shed 4 bases, with 22 bases lying between them. The CDR3 coding sequence is TGTGCCGGCAAGAGGACCCCGAAAAATTCAGATACGCAGTATTTT. Translation gives CAGKRTPKNSDTQYF. Based on the CDR3 plus reference TRBV2 and TRBJ2-3, the full variable domain is EPEVTQTPSHQVTQMGQEVILRCVPISNHLYFYWYRQILGQKVEFLVSFYNNEISEKSEIFDDQFSVERPDGSNFTLKIRSTKLEDSAMYFCAGKRTPKNSDTQYFGPGTRLTVL.

The rearrangement links TRBV20-1 to TRBJ2-1, with TRBD2 matching 7 bases. This CDR3 comprises 15 residues. Germline V lookup: CDR1 DFQATT, CDR2 SNEGSKA (reference sequence). J gave up 5 bases and V 1 base, and 8 bases lay outside the gene matches. In nucleotides, the CDR3 is TGCAGTGCTAGAGTTATCGGGGGGATAAACAATGAGCAGTTCTTC. It yields the protein CSARVIGGINNEQFF.

The V and J genes are TRBV6-6 and TRBJ1-2; 8 nucleotides match TRBD1. The CDR3 loop spans 14 amino acids. The V gene end was trimmed by 7 bases and the J gene end by 6 bases; junction bases not matched to a gene: 10. Germline CDR1 is MNHNY and CDR2 is SVGAGI (reference sequence). The DNA for the CDR3 is TGTGCCAGCACCTACGGGGGGACAGGCCATGGCTACACCTTC. It yields the protein CASTYGGTGHGYTF.

The chain carries TRBV10-3 and TRBJ2-3; either TRBD1 or TRBD2 may fit D (5 bases each). The CDR3 has 14 residues. The V end was cut by 7 bases, the J end by 0 bases, with 11 bases between. CDR1 is ENHRY and CDR2 is SYGVKD in the germline V gene. The CDR3 here is CAITARGSTDTQYF. DNA of the CDR3: TGTGCCATCACGGCCCGGGGCAGCACAGATACGCAGTATTTT.

This clonotype has only one observation. Sequence at one end of the junction differs from germline and may be a read error. The rearrangement uses TRBV7-3 and TRBJ2-2; tentative D call: TRBD1 (6 bases). CDR1 and CDR2 (germline): SGHTA, FQGTGA. The CDR3 has 13 residues. CDR3 loop: CVSSIDRSGELFF. The CDR3 DNA reads as TGTGTCAGCAGCATAGACAGGTCCGGGGAGCTGTTTTTT.

The rearrangement links TRBV3-1 to TRBJ2-5, with 9 bases matching TRBD1. J lost 4 bases, V lost 0 bases, and 15 bases had no gene match. This CDR3 contains 19 residues. Germline loops: CDR1 LGHDT, CDR2 YNNKEL (reference sequence). CDR3: CASSQDGQRQGVSRETQYF. The CDR3 region has the DNA TGTGCCAGCAGCCAAGACGGCCAGCGACAGGGGGTATCTAGAGAGACCCAGTACTTC.

The chain carries TRBV5-1 and TRBJ2-1; 10 bases match TRBD1. Trimming took 3 bases from V and 8 from J; bases not matched to a gene: 8. The CDR3 contains 15 residues. Per germline, CDR1 SGHRS and CDR2 YFSETQ. CDR3 region: CASSWMTGGRDEQFF. The CDR3 nucleotides are TGCGCCAGCAGCTGGATGACAGGGGGCCGGGATGAGCAGTTCTTC.

The V call is TRBV15, the J call TRBJ1-2, with D possibly TRBD1 on 5 matching bases. Germline CDR1 reads LNHNV; CDR2 reads YYDKDF (reference sequence). The CDR3 has 13 amino acids. Trimming cost V 5 bases and J 2 bases, with 9 bases left between them. As DNA, the CDR3 is TGTGCCACCAGCGAAGGGGAAAACTATGGCTACACCTTC. Residues: CATSEGENYGYTF.

The chain couples TRBV20-1 to TRBJ2-4; D not resolved. The end of the DNA fits TRBJ2-7 better, so the J call may be wrong. CDR3 length: 13 amino acids. Germline V gene data show CDR1 as DFQATT and CDR2 as SNEGSKA (reference sequence). The CDR3 protein is CSARVAETYEQYF. The CDR3 DNA sequence: TGCAGTGCTAGAGTGGCAGAAACCTACGAGCAGTACTTC.

This clonotype came up once. For the CDR3, the DNA is TGCAGTGCTAGTTTACCGGGTTTCCAGTCTAACTATGGCTACACCTTC. This sequence encodes CSASLPGFQSNYGYTF. The rearrangement links TRBV20-1 to TRBJ1-2; D uncertain. V lost 3 bases and J lost 0, with 17 bases in between. CDR1 is DFQATT, CDR2 SNEGSKA, per germline (reference sequence). The length of the CDR3 is 16 residues.

As regards this clonotype: This sequence may be a read error, since a much larger clone differs from it by one base. This chain connects TRBV6-4 to TRBJ2-4, with D possibly TRBD1 on 5 matching bases. From germline, CDR1 is MRHNA and CDR2 SNTAGT. There are 14 residues in the CDR3. Trimming took 2 bases from V and 9 from J, leaving 14 bases between them. The DNA for the CDR3 is TGTGCCAGCAGTGACCCGATAGGGGCAGGCATTCAGTACTTC. It codes for CASSDPIGAGIQYF.

The chain couples TRBV20-1 to TRBJ2-7, with TRBD1 identical over 8 bases. CDR1 DFQATT and CDR2 SNEGSKA come from the germline V gene (reference sequence). The CDR3 loop spans 14 amino acids. Trimming cost V 3 bases and J 3 bases; bases outside gene matches: 7. CDR3 nucleotides: TGCAGTGCTAGTTTGGGTGGACAGGGCTACGAGCAGTACTTC. Its translation: CSASLGGQGYEQYF.

This chain connects TRBV20-1 to TRBJ2-5; D not certain. Between the trimmed V and J ends, which lost 2 bases and 4 bases, there was a span of 11 bases. This CDR3 region has 13 residues. Germline V gene data show CDR1 as DFQATT and CDR2 as SNEGSKA (reference sequence). CDR3 in DNA: TGCAGTGCTAGACGTACTGGCACAGAGACCCAGTACTTC. Residues: CSARRTGTETQYF.

The V call is TRBV12-3 or TRBV12-4, the J call TRBJ2-1, with D possibly matching TRBD2 (6 bases). The CDR3 consists of 14 residues. Trimming took off 6 bases at V and 3 bases at J, with 12 bases between the two ends. The CDR3 reads CASRKRVGYNEQFF. CDR3 in DNA: TGTGCCAGCAGGAAGCGGGTTGGCTACAATGAGCAGTTCTTC.

The DNA for the CDR3 is TGTGCCAGCACCCGGACTAGCGGGGGTTCCTACGAGCAGTACTTC. Protein sequence: CASTRTSGGSYEQYF. The gene calls are TRBV6-2 or TRBV6-3 and TRBJ2-7; TRBD2 aligns across 13 bases. In germline, CDR1 is MNHEY, CDR2 SVGEGT. The CDR3 totals 15 residues. With V trimmed by 7 bases and J by 1 base, 4 bases remained unmatched.

This clonotype was found a few times. The chain combines TRBV20-1 with TRBJ2-7; 10 nucleotides agree with TRBD2. With 2 bases clipped from V and 3 bases from J, the junction kept 10 bases outside the gene matches. This CDR3 contains 16 residues. CDR1 DFQATT and CDR2 SNEGSKA come from the germline V gene (reference sequence). CDR3 sequence reads: CSARPRLWTSGYEQYF. In DNA, the CDR3 is TGCAGTGCTAGACCCCGCCTATGGACTAGCGGCTACGAGCAGTACTTC.

This clonotype was found a few times. This sequence joins TRBV7-3 and TRBJ2-1; D is ambiguous. This CDR3 has 16 residues. V was cut by 0 bases and J by 0 bases, with 9 bases left in between. The germline gives CDR1 SGHTA, CDR2 FQGTGA. CDR3 nucleotides: TGTGCCAGCAGCTTAACTGGGTTAAACTCCTACAATGAGCAGTTCTTC. Residues: CASSLTGLNSYNEQFF.

CDR3 sequence reads: CASSLGNRVMAFF. Here the CDR3 DNA reads TGTGCCAGCAGCCTCGGGAACAGGGTGATGGCTTTCTTT. The V call is TRBV7-2, the J call TRBJ1-1; a possible D gene is TRBD1 (6 bases). This CDR3 is 13 amino acids long. The germline CDR1 and CDR2 sequences are SGHTA and FQGNSA. V shed 5 bases and J shed 11 bases, with 18 bases lying between them.

This clonotype appeared a few times. CDR3 bases: TGTGCCAGCAGCCGCTCGGGCGGGCTCCATTCTACCCAGTACTTC. It codes for CASSRSGGLHSTQYF. This chain uses TRBV12-3 or TRBV12-4 with TRBJ2-5, with D perhaps TRBD2 (5 bases). The V end was cut by 6 bases, the J end by 8 bases, with 22 bases between. CDR3 length equals 15 residues.

This clonotype was counted between two and nine times. The V call is TRBV7-2, the J call TRBJ2-7, with 9 bases lining up with TRBD1. The length of the CDR3 is 16 residues. Germline CDR1 is SGHTA and CDR2 is FQGNSA. The V gene end was trimmed by 3 bases and the J gene end by 3 bases; junction bases not matched to a gene: 9. In nucleotides, the CDR3 is TGTGCCAGCAGCTTCCGCCGGGACAGGGAGCTCTACGAGCAGTACTTC. It specifies CASSFRRDRELYEQYF.

The V and J genes are TRBV7-3 and TRBJ1-1; 7 nucleotides align to TRBD1. Losses at the gene ends were 5 bases for V and 1 base for J; bases not matched to a gene: 7. This CDR3 contains 15 residues. The V gene's germline CDR1 is SGHTA and CDR2 FQGTGA. CDR3 DNA sequence: TGTGCCAGCAGCGAACAGGGGCTGAAGAACACTGAAGCTTTCTTT. Encoded protein: CASSEQGLKNTEAFF.

The genes are TRBV20-1 and TRBJ1-2, with D possibly being TRBD1 (5 bases). CDR1 and CDR2 from the germline V gene are DFQATT and SNEGSKA (reference sequence). V was cut by 5 bases and J by 3 bases, with 16 bases left in between. This CDR3 spans 14 amino acids. CDR3 in DNA: TGCAGTGCTGCAACCGGGACGGCGCACTATGGCTACACCTTC. It translates to CSAATGTAHYGYTF.

The V and J genes are TRBV20-1 and TRBJ1-2; D is unresolved. This CDR3 contains 13 residues. Germline CDR1 DFQATT, CDR2 SNEGSKA (reference sequence). Between the trimmed V and J ends, which lost 0 bases and 4 bases, there was a span of 9 bases. The CDR3 region is CSARDGTLYGYTF. CDR3 DNA: TGCAGTGCTAGAGATGGTACCCTCTATGGCTACACCTTC.

In its sample, this clonotype was seen once. This chain uses TRBV20-1 with TRBJ2-5, with 12 bases that match TRBD2. This CDR3 has 16 amino acids. The ends lost 3 bases at V and 2 bases at J; junction bases unmatched: 7. In germline, CDR1 is DFQATT, CDR2 SNEGSKA (reference sequence). The CDR3 is CSASPSGGARQETQYF. In DNA form, the CDR3 reads TGCAGTGCTAGCCCTAGCGGGGGGGCTAGGCAAGAGACCCAGTACTTC.

In nucleotides, the CDR3 is TGTGCCAGCAGCTTACAGGGGCCGGGAGAGACCCAGTACTTC. Its protein product is CASSLQGPGETQYF. This chain joins TRBV7-9 and TRBJ2-5; a possible D gene is TRBD1 (6 bases). CDR3 length: 14 amino acids. V was pared by 2 bases and J by 4 bases, with 11 bases between. Germline loops: CDR1 SEHNR, CDR2 FQNEAQ (reference sequence).

The chain is built from TRBV10-3 and TRBJ1-5; D gene uncertain. V was pared by 3 bases and J by 9 bases, with 12 bases between. The V gene's germline CDR1 is ENHRY and CDR2 SYGVKD. The CDR3 is made up of 13 amino acids. The CDR3 sequence: CAISDDSPGPQHF. CDR3 DNA sequence: TGTGCCATCAGTGACGATAGTCCGGGGCCCCAGCATTTT.